The clone carrying this T cell receptor (beta chain) was recorded only once. Antigen unknown. This entry is derived from a study of cytomegalovirus exposure and HLA in healthy donors. The primer mix had 60 Vbeta and 13 Jbeta primers. The method was immunoSEQ multiplex PCR; TCRdb's version includes in-frame clones alone and lacks a portion of them. The sample has 90,000 to 130,000 clones; 79% are singletons. General study results and limits: Indistinguishable V segments such as TRBV6-2 and TRBV6-3 were excluded. Data from an earlier analysis indicated that most TCR beta V segments were productive either about 87% or about 30% of the time. The Asian-associated ancestry cluster reportedly had fewer N-insertions than the approximately 610-donor mean in a later analysis.

J gave up 0 bases and V 3 bases, and 7 bases lay outside the gene matches. Germline lookup yields CDR1 MDHEN and CDR2 SYDVKM. The CDR3 length is 18 residues. The chain has TRBV28 and TRBJ2-6; 8 bases match TRBD1. Sequenced: PBMCs. The source is a woman in her late teens or twenties in good health and CMV-seropositive. CDR3 in DNA: TGTGCCAGCAGTTTTCCCACAGGGGGTTACTCTGGGGCCAACGTCCTGACTTTC. Its translation: CASSFPTGGYSGANVLTF. Complete variable domain (other parts from reference TRBV28 and TRBJ2-6): DVKVTQSSRYLVKRTGEKVFLECVQDMDHENMFWYRQDPGLGLRLIYFSYDVKMKEKGDIPEGYSVSREKKERFSLILESASTNQTSMYLCASSFPTGGYSGANVLTFGAGSRLTVL.